Below, 8 T cell receptor beta chains from the same sample are listed, as sequenced in a study of T cell changes during pregnancy in multiple sclerosis. The method was immunoSEQ multiplex PCR; TCRdb's version includes in-frame clones alone and lacks a portion of them. Among more than 85,000 clones listed, 85% to 95% were seen once. The specimen was peripheral blood, collected before pregnancy. These receptors were taken from a female donor with multiple sclerosis, enrolled in a pregnancy study.

This chain links TRBV15 with TRBJ2-1, with a tentative D call TRBD1 (5 bases). Germline CDR1 LNHNV, CDR2 YYDKDF (reference sequence). Between the trimmed V and J ends, which lost 2 bases and 10 bases, there was a span of 9 bases. This CDR3 region has 12 residues. The CDR3: CATSRLGVEQFF. The CDR3 DNA reads TGTGCCACCAGCAGACTAGGGGTAGAGCAGTTCTTC.

This chain uses TRBV7-9 with TRBJ2-7; no reliable D call. Germline-derived CDR1 and CDR2 are SEHNR and FQNEAQ (reference sequence). This CDR3 has 11 amino acids. Trimming stripped 5 bases from V and 6 bases from J, with 8 bases between. CDR3 coding DNA: TGTGCCAGCAGCCACTCCGGCGAGCAGTACTTC. It is translated as CASSHSGEQYF.

The rearrangement joins TRBV27 to TRBJ2-7, with D perhaps matching TRBD2 (6 bases). This CDR3 has 15 residues. V lost 8 bases and J lost 0, with 17 bases in between. Germline CDR1 is MNHEY and CDR2 is SMNVEV (reference sequence). CDR3 nucleotide sequence: TGTGCCAGCTCCCTAAGGGATAGCGGCTCCTACGAGCAGTACTTC. Encoded protein: CASSLRDSGSYEQYF.

The chain has TRBV10-1 and TRBJ2-7, with TRBD2 matching 7 bases. The germline V gene encodes CDR1 WNHNN and CDR2 SYGVQD (reference sequence). After removal of 3 bases from V and 0 bases from J, the junction contained 5 bases not matched to a gene. CDR3 size: 15 residues. The CDR3 here is CASSDCGGSSYEQYF. Written as DNA, the CDR3 is TGCGCCAGCAGTGATTGCGGGGGTAGCTCCTACGAGCAGTACTTC.

This clone was observed at least ten times. J is TRBJ1-2 and V is TRBV6-9, with 9 bases lining up with TRBD1. The CDR3 is 15 residues long. Germline CDR1 reads MNHGY; CDR2 reads SVAAGI. Germline trimming cut 6 bases from V and 4 bases from J; bases unmatched to any gene: 9. This chain's CDR3 is CASSFNRGQSYGYTF. The DNA for the CDR3 is TGTGCCAGCAGCTTTAACAGGGGGCAGAGCTATGGCTACACCTTC.

The CDR3 DNA reads as TGTGCCAGCCGGACAGGGGGAAATGAGCAGTTCTTC. It encodes CASRTGGNEQFF. V usage is TRBV19 and J usage is TRBJ2-1; 10 nucleotides match TRBD1. Germline V gene data show CDR1 as LNHDA and CDR2 as SQIVND (reference sequence). CDR3 length: 12 amino acids. Losses at the gene ends were 9 bases for V and 7 bases for J; bases not matched to a gene: 3. Complete variable domain (other parts from reference TRBV19 and TRBJ2-1): DGGITQSPKYLFRKEGQNVTLSCEQNLNHDAMYWYRQDPGQGLRLIYYSQIVNDFQKGDIAEGYSVSREKKESFPLTVTSAQKNPTAFYLCASRTGGNEQFFGPGTRLTVL.

The chain uses TRBV9 and TRBJ1-2, with 7 nucleotides matching TRBD1. There are 15 residues in the CDR3. V lost 8 bases to trimming and J lost 8 bases; unmatched junction nucleotides: 18. Germline-derived CDR1 and CDR2 are SGDLS and YYNGEE. CDR3 loop: CASTSGTETYEGYTF. The CDR3 DNA is TGTGCCAGTACCTCCGGGACAGAAACCTATGAGGGCTACACCTTC.

The chain uses TRBV5-5 and TRBJ2-7; no reliable D call. V was trimmed by 1 base and J by 5 bases, leaving 7 bases between them. Germline CDR1 is SGHKS and CDR2 is YYEKEE (reference sequence). CDR3 size: 12 residues. The CDR3 loop is CASSLLYNEQYF. As DNA, the CDR3 is TGTGCCAGCAGCTTGCTTTATAACGAGCAGTACTTC.